The entry below gives a single T cell receptor (beta chain) sequence along with its context. The antigen it binds to is not known. Per-base qualities were not stored, and no clone one base away is much larger. One collaborating source in Seattle enrolled patients while the patients were actively infected and followed the patients over time throughout the course of disease. Collaborating institutions collected whole blood in K2EDTA tubes following their own protocols. Collaborator samples were shipped for TCRbeta analysis as frozen whole blood, isolated PBMCs, or DNA extracted from either sample type. This entry comes from a study of blood T cell repertoires in COVID-19 (TCRdb year 2020). Notes on the research overall: Collaborator samples came from the United States, Italy and Spain and covered acute and convalescent phases of COVID-19. HLA class I and class II types, where available, came from metadata supplied by the sample provider rather than from assay-based typing. The samples were drawn from two sources: the first 160 participants of the ongoing ImmuneRACE study, and 1,000 to 1,500 subjects contributed by 6 global collaborators. Subjects who had been exposed to COVID-19, were actively infected with it, or had recovered from it provided the deeply sampled blood TCRbeta repertoires that made up the dataset. The material from the prospective study consisted of cDNA or gDNA derived from T cells, B-cell-depleted T cells, or PBMCs. A de-identified subject ID, COVID-19 status, age in years and sex were almost always included in the sample metadata. The repertoires were released in a freely available public database meant as a resource for research on the immune response to SARS-CoV-2.

Summary of the overall study and its limitations: The amount of clinical and demographic metadata varied by source and participant and was provided uncurated.

From the germline V gene (reference sequence), CDR1 is LGHDT and CDR2 is YNNKEL. The CDR3 runs 16 residues from the cysteine to the phenylalanine. Only the CDR3 region is kept as DNA, spanning 48 bases read in frame from base 1. Deletion took 4 bases off V and 8 bases off J, with a span of 21 bases between the germline ends. The immunoSEQ Assay, a bias-controlled multiplex PCR, was used to amplify TCRbeta CDR3 regions from genomic DNA. The authors' pipeline ran thus. Nucleated cell counts per sample were estimated from amplification of reference gene primers within the assay. Sequence reads were collapsed and filtered to measure the absolute abundance of every unique TCRbeta CDR3 rearrangement. For each sample, productive Simpson clonality was calculated as the square root of Simpson's diversity index over productive rearrangements. Not all clones reach the TCRdb copy of this immuneACCESS table, which keeps in-frame sequences only. Checked studies attribute under half of the gap to unresolved V genes and leave the rest unexplained. V, J and clone size were drawn from that table, and D and trimming were deduced from the DNA. Counted in this sample were 350,000 to 450,000 clones; approximately 91% of them appeared once. About 1.4% of the sample lies in the top ten.

This clonotype was sampled from a woman between 35 and 50 years old with COVID-19, enrolled during active disease. The source material was peripheral blood. Recombination joined TRBV3-1 (or the pseudogene TRBV3-2) with TRBJ2-1; perhaps TRBD1 is the D gene, with 8 bases matching. The nucleotide sequence is given as TGTGCCAGCAGCCCCCACAGGGGGGAGGGCGAGGATGAGCAGTTCTTC. It encodes CASSPHRGEGEDEQFF.